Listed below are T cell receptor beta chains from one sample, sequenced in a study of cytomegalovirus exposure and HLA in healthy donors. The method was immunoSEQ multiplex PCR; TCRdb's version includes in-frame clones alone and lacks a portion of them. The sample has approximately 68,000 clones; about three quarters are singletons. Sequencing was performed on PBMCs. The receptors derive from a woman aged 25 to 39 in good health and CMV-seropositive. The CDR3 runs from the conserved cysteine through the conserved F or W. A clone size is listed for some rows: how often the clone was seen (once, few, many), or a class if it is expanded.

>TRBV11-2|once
CASSPYRDRIYEQYF
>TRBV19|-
CASSTLAVSSYNEQFF
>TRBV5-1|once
CASSGTGSYNEQFF
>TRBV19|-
CASSDGRATYNSPLHF
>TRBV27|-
CASSLWSGANGQQYF
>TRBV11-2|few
CASSTTGNQPQHF
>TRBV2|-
CASSEEGARNYGYTF
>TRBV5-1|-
CASSFATPGQLYNEQFF
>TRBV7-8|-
CASSFKGQGPSYEQYF
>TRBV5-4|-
CASSHGGTGGTGELFF
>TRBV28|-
CASRIQGASNQPQHF
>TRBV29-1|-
CSVRGGNKGTGELFF
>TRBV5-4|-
CASSLPASGGRGEQYF
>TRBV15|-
CATRTQGGMNQPQHF
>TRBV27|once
CASTSTPLRGGGYTF
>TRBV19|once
CASKPPGEGYTF
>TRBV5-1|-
CASSPGQGWYEQYF
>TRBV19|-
CASTSGHPYEQYF
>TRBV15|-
CATSRGRAETQYF
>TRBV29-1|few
CSVVGPQNFQETQYF
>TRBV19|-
CASSILGGWFTEAFF
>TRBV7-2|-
CASSLRLAGGVGDTQYF